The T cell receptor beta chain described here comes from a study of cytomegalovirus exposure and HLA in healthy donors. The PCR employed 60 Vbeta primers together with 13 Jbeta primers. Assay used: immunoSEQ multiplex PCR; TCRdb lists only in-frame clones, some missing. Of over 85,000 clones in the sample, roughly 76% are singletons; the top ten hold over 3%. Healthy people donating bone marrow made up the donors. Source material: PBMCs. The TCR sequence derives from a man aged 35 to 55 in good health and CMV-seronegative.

CDR3 in amino acids: CASRGGPYYEQYF. In nucleotides, the CDR3 is TGTGCCAGCAGGGGGGGACCCTACTACGAGCAGTACTTC. This chain joins TRBV6-5 and TRBJ2-7; possible D gene TRBD2, 6 bases. Germline V gene data show CDR1 as MNHEY and CDR2 as SVGAGI. V lost 6 bases to trimming and J lost 3 bases, with 12 bases between them. This CDR3 has 13 amino acids.